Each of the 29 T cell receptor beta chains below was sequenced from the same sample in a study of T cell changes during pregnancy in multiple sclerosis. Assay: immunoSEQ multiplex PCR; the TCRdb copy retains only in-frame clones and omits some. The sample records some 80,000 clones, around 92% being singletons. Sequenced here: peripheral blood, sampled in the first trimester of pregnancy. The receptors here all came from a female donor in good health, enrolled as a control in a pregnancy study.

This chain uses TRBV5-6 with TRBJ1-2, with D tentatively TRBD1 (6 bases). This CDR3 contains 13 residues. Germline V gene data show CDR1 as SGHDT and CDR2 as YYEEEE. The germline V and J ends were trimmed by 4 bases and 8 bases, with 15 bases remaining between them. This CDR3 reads CASSITGMLGYTF. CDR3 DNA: TGTGCCAGCAGCATAACAGGGATGTTAGGCTACACCTTC. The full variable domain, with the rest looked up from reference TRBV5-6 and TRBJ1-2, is DAGVTQSPTHLIKTRGQQVTLRCSPKSGHDTVSWYQQALGQGPQFIFQYYEEEERQRGNFPDRFSGHQFPNYSSELNVNALLLGDSALYLCASSITGMLGYTFGSGTRLTVV.

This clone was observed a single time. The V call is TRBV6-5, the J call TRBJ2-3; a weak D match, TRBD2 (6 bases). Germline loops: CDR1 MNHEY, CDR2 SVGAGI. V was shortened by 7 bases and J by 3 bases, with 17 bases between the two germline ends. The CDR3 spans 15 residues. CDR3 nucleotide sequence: TGTGCCAGCAAGTCGGGACTCACCCCAACAGATACGCAGTATTTT. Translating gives CASKSGLTPTDTQYF.

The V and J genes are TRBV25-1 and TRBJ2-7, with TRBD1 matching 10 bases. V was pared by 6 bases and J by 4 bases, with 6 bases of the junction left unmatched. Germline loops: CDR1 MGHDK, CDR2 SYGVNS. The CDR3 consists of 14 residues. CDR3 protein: CASRRTGGSYEQYF. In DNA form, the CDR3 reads TGTGCCAGCAGAAGGACAGGGGGAAGTTACGAGCAGTACTTC.

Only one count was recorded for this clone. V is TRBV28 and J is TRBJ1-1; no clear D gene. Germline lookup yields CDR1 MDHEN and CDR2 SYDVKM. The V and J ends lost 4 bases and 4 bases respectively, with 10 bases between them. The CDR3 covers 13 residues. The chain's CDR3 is CASSSGGGTEAFF. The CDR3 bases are TGTGCCAGCAGTTCCGGAGGCGGCACTGAAGCTTTCTTT.

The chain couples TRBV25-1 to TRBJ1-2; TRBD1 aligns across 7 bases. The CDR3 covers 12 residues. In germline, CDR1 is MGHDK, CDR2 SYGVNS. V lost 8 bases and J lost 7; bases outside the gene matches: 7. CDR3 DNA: TGTGCCAGCGGCCACAGGGGTTCTGGCTACACCTTC. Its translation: CASGHRGSGYTF.

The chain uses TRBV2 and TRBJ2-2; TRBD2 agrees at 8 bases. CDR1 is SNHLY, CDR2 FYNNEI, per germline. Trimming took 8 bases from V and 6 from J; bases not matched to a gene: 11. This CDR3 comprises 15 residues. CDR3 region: CASGRGTSRAGELFF. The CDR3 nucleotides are TGTGCCAGCGGTCGGGGGACTAGTAGGGCCGGGGAGCTGTTTTTT.

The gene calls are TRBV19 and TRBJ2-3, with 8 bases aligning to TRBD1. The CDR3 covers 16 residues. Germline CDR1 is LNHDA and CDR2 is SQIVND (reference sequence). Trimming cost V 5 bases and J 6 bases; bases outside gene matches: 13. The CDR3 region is CASSWGTGTGLDTQYF. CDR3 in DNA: TGTGCCAGTAGTTGGGGCACCGGGACAGGTCTTGATACGCAGTATTTT.

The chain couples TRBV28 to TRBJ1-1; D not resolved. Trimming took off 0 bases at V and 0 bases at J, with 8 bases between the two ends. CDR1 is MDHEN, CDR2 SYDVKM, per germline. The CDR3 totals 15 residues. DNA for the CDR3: TGTGCCAGCAGTTTATGGCGGGCCCTGAACACTGAAGCTTTCTTT. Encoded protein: CASSLWRALNTEAFF.

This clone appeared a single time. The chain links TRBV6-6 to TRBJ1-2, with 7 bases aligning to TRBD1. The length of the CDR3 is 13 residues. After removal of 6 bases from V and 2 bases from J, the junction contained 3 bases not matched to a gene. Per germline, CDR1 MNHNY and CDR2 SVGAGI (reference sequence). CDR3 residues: CASRSGQNYGYTF. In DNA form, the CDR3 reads TGTGCCAGCAGGTCGGGACAGAACTATGGCTACACCTTC.

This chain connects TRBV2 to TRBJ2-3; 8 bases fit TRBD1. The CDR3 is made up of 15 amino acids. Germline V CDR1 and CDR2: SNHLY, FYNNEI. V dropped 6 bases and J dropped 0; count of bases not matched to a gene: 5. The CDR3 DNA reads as TGTGCCAGCAGCGGGGGACAGGCAAGCACAGATACGCAGTATTTT. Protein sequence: CASSGGQASTDTQYF.

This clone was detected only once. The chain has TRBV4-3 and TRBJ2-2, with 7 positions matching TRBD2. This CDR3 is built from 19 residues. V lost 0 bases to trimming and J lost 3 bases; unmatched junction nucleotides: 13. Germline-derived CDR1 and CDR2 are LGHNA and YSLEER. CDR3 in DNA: TGCGCCAGCAGCCAAGATTTGGCTGGCGGGAGTAGCGACACCGGGGAGCTGTTTTTT. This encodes CASSQDLAGGSSDTGELFF.

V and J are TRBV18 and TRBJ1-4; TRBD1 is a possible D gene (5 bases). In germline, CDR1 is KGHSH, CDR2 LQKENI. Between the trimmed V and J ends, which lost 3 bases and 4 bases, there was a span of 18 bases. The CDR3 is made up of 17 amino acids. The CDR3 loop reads CASSPLPPRQNNEKLFF. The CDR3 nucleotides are TGTGCCAGCTCACCTCTACCGCCGAGACAGAATAATGAAAAACTGTTTTTT.

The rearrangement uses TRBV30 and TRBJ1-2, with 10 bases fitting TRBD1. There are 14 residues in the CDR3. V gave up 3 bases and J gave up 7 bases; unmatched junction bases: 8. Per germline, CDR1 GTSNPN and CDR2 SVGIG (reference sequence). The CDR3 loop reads CAWSVTGGESGYTF. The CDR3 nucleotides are TGTGCCTGGAGCGTGACAGGGGGCGAGAGTGGCTACACCTTC.

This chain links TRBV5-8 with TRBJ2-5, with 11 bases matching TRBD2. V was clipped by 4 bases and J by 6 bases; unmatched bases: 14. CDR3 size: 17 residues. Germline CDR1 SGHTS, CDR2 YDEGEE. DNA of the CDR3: TGTGCCAGCAGCACCCGGGGCCTAGCGGGGGGAGTAAAGACCCAGTACTTC. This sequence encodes CASSTRGLAGGVKTQYF.

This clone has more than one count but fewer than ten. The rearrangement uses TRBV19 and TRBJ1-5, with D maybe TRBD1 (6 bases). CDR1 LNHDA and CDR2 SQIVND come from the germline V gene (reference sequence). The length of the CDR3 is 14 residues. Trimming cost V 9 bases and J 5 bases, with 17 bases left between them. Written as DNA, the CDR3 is TGTGCCAGCAATGAGGGACAATTTCATCAGCCCCAGCATTTT. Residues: CASNEGQFHQPQHF.

The CDR3 protein is CASSAQTGTSGAETQYF. CDR3 bases: TGTGCCAGCAGCGCCCAAACCGGGACTAGCGGGGCGGAGACCCAGTACTTC. V and J are TRBV9 and TRBJ2-5; TRBD2 agrees at 13 bases. This CDR3 has 17 residues. Germline V gene data show CDR1 as SGDLS and CDR2 as YYNGEE. Unmatched junction bases numbered 10, after V lost 3 bases and J lost 5 bases.

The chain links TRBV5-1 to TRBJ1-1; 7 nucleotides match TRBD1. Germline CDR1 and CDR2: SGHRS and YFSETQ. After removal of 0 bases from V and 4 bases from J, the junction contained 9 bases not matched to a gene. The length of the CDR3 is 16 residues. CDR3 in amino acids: CASSLERGGVGTEAFF. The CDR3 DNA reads TGCGCCAGCAGCTTGGAGAGAGGGGGCGTGGGCACTGAAGCTTTCTTT.

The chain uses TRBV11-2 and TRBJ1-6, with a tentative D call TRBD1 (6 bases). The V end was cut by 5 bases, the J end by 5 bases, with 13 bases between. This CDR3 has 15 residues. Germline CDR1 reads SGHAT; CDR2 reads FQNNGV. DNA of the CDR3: TGTGCCAGCAGCCCCGGGACACGGGATAATTCACCCCTCCACTTT. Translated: CASSPGTRDNSPLHF.

CDR3 DNA sequence: TGTGCCAGCAGCTTAGGGACAGGGCTTCCAAATCAGCCCCAGCATTTT. Its protein product is CASSLGTGLPNQPQHF. The J gene is TRBJ1-5, the V gene TRBV7-8; 8 bases map to TRBD1. The CDR3 has 16 amino acids. The V gene's germline CDR1 is SGHVS and CDR2 FQNEAQ. V trimming: 1 base; J trimming: 4 bases; junction bases outside the gene matches: 6. Full variable domain (rest looked up from reference TRBV7-8 and TRBJ1-5): GAGVSQSPRYKVAKRGQDVALRCDPISGHVSLFWYQQALGQGPEFLTYFQNEAQLDKSGLPSDRFFAERPEGSVSTLKIQRTQQEDSAVYLCASSLGTGLPNQPQHFGDGTRLSIL.

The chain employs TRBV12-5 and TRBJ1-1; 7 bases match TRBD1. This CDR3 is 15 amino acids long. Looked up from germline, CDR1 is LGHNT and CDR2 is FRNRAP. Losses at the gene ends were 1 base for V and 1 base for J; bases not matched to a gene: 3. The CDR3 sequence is CASGLGQGGNTEAFF. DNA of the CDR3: TGTGCTAGTGGTTTGGGACAGGGTGGGAACACTGAAGCTTTCTTT.

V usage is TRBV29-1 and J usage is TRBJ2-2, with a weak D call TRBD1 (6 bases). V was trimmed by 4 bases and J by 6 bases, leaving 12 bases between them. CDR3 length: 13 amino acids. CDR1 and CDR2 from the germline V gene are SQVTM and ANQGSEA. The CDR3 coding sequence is TGCAGCGTTGCCCAGGGGCTTGCCGGGGAGCTGTTTTTT. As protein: CSVAQGLAGELFF.

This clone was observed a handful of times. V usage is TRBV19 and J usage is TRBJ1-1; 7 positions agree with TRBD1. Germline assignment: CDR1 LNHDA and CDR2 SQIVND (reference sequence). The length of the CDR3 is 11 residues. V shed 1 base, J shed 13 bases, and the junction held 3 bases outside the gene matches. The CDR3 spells CASSIARDSFF. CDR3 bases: TGTGCCAGTAGTATAGCCCGGGACAGTTTCTTT.

CDR3 loop: CASSTGTINQPQHF. CDR3 DNA sequence: TGTGCCAGCAGCACCGGGACTATCAATCAGCCCCAGCATTTT. V and J are TRBV7-9 and TRBJ1-5; D is perhaps TRBD1 (5 bases). Germline V gene data show CDR1 as SEHNR and CDR2 as FQNEAQ (reference sequence). V was clipped by 5 bases and J by 3 bases, with 11 bases between them. This CDR3 has 14 amino acids.

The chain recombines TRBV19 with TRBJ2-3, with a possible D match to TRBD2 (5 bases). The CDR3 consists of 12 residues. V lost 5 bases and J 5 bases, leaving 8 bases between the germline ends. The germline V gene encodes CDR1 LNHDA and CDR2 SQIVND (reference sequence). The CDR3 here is CASSPRGDTQYF. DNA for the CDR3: TGTGCCAGTAGTCCCCGGGGAGATACGCAGTATTTT.

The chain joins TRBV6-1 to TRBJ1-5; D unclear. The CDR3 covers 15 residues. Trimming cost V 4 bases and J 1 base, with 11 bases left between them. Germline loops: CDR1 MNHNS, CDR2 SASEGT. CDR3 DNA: TGTGCCAGCAGTGCCGGAGGCGTCAGCAATCAGCCCCAGCATTTT. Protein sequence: CASSAGGVSNQPQHF.

CDR3 DNA sequence: TGTGCCAGCAGAATACAGGGCTTTGATGAAAAACTGTTTTTT. Amino acid sequence: CASRIQGFDEKLFF. This chain links TRBV28 with TRBJ1-4; tentatively, D is TRBD1 (6 bases). The ends were cut back, 6 bases at V and 6 bases at J, with 14 bases in the middle. CDR3 length equals 14 residues. The germline CDR1 and CDR2 sequences are MDHEN and SYDVKM.

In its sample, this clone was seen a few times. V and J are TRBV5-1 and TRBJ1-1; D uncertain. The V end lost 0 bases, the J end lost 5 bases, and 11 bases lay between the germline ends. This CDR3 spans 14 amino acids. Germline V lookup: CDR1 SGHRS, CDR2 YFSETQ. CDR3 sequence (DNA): TGCGCCAGCAGCTTGGTGATCGGGAAAACTGAAGCTTTCTTT. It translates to CASSLVIGKTEAFF.

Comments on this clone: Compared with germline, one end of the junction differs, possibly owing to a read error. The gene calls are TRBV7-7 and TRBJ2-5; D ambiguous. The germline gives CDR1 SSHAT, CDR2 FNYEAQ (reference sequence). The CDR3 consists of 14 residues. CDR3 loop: CASSLSWADETQYF. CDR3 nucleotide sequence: TGTGCTAGCAGCTTAAGCTGGGCCGACGAGACCCAGTACTTC.

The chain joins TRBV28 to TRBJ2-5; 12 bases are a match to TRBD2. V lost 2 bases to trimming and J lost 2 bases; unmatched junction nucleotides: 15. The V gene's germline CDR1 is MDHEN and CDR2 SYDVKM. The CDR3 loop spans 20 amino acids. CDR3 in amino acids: CASSLPSALAGGPGQETQYF. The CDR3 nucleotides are TGTGCCAGCAGTTTACCCTCGGCGCTAGCGGGAGGGCCGGGACAAGAGACCCAGTACTTC.